This T cell receptor (beta chain) is from a study of breast tumors, draining lymph nodes, adjacent tissues. Breast cancer patients provided tissue from their axillary draining lymph nodes. This clonotype occurred a few times. A much larger clonotype is one base distant, so this may be a read error. MiXCR was run by TCRdb on the multiplex PCR reads, yielding one entry per CDR3 protein. Of approximately 230,000 distinct CDR3 sequences listed, less than 45% were seen once; the top ten hold approximately 4%. Germline V CDR1 and CDR2: SGHTA, FQGNSA. The CDR3 is 15 residues long. This chain links TRBV7-2 with TRBJ2-2; D is possibly TRBD1 or TRBD2 (6 bases each). Sequenced: axillary lymph node tissue. The clonotype originates from a female donor with breast cancer. Some clones in this sample may be carry-over from other donors' samples. CDR3 nucleotide sequence: TGTGCCAGCAGCTCGGGGGCCCAGAACACCGGGGAGCTGCTTTTT. Translation: CASSSGAQNTGELLF.